Given below is one TCR beta chain in context. These data are taken from a study of blood T cell repertoires in COVID-19. The CDR3 totals 15 residues. The germline V gene has CDR1 SGHTA and CDR2 FQGNSA. V was pared by 5 bases and J by 9 bases, with 20 bases between. The method was immunoSEQ multiplex PCR; TCRdb's version includes in-frame clones alone and lacks a portion of them. Found here are about 360,000 clones, 65% to 90% of them singletons; the top ten hold 7% to 7.5%. The sequence derives from a woman aged 55-69 years with COVID-19, enrolled during active disease. J is TRBJ2-1 and V is TRBV7-2, with D tentatively TRBD2 (6 bases). What was sequenced was peripheral blood. CDR3 sequence: CASSPGVAESIEQFF. CDR3 nucleotides: TGTGCCAGCAGCCCCGGGGTAGCGGAATCGATTGAGCAGTTCTTC.